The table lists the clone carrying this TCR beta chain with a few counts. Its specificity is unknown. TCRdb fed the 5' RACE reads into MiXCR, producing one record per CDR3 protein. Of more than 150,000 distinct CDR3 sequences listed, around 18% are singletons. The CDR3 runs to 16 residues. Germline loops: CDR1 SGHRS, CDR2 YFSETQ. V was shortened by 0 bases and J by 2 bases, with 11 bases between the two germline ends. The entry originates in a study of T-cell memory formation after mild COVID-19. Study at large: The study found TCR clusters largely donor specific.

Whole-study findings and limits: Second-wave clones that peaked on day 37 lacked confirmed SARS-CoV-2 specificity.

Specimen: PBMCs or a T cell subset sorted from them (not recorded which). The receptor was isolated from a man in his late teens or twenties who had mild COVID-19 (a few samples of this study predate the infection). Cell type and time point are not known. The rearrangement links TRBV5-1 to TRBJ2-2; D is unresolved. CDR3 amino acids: CASSLVPSINTGELFF. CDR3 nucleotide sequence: TGCGCCAGCAGCTTGGTTCCGTCAATTAACACCGGGGAGCTGTTTTTT. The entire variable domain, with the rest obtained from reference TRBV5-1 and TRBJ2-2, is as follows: KAGVTQTPRYLIKTRGQQVTLSCSPISGHRSVSWYQQTPGQGLQFLFEYFSETQRNKGNFPGRFSGRQFSNSRSEMNVSTLELGDSALYLCASSLVPSINTGELFFGEGSRLTVL.